This T cell receptor (beta chain) was recovered during a study of blood T cell repertoires in COVID-19. At the level of the study: The analysed material was cDNA or gDNA that came from T cells, B-cell-depleted T cells, or PBMCs.

TCRdb's copy holds only in-frame clones and misses some; the assay was immunoSEQ multiplex PCR. The sample holds 200,000 to 300,000 clones, roughly 88% seen once. In its sample, this clone was seen a few times. CDR3 size: 15 residues. V lost 6 bases and J 3 bases, leaving 18 bases between the germline ends. This chain uses TRBV5-3 with TRBJ1-1; possibly TRBD1 for D (6 bases). TRBV5-3 is labeled an ORF, and its function is uncertain. Sample: peripheral blood. This TCR was recovered from a man in his forties who had recovered from COVID-19. CDR3 residues: CARTLVRGSDTEAFF. Written as DNA, the CDR3 is TGTGCCAGAACCCTTGTAAGGGGGTCGGACACTGAAGCTTTCTTT.